These 18 T cell receptor beta chains were all obtained from the same sample, sequenced in a study of quantifying T cell responses using KT2 cells. Overall study context: TCR alpha and beta constant-region primers primed reverse transcription of RNA.

An oligo carrying a UMI was ligated to the cDNA 3' end. An equimolar mix of RC1.1 and RC1.2 primed the beta chain across TRBC1 and TRBC2. TCRdb used MiXCR to reprocess the UMI-ligation and nested PCR reads, holding one entry per CDR3 protein. Seen here are 30,000 or so distinct CDR3 sequences, approximately 6.8% observed once, and the top ten hold approximately 14%. The sample was PBMCs spiked with cells of the T cell clone KT2. These receptor sequences come from a human donor.

V usage is TRBV5-1 and J usage is TRBJ2-3, with D possibly TRBD1 on 6 matching bases. With 3 bases removed from V and 3 bases from J, the gap between germline ends came to 8 bases. The CDR3 runs 13 residues. Per germline, CDR1 SGHRS and CDR2 YFSETQ. The CDR3 bases are TGCGCCAGCAGCTCACAGGGTACAGATACGCAGTATTTT. Protein sequence: CASSSQGTDTQYF.

This clonotype occurred many times. This rearrangement joins TRBV20-1 to TRBJ1-2, with 10 bases fitting TRBD1. The CDR3 sequence is 17 residues long. Germline V gives CDR1 DFQATT, CDR2 SNEGSKA (reference sequence). The CDR3 is CTSRPAGQGLRRRGYTF. Written as DNA, the CDR3 is TGCACCTCCCGACCGGCGGGACAGGGGCTACGTCGGCGGGGCTACACCTTC.

This clonotype was picked up a small number of times. The CDR3 sequence is CASSLVSGYGYTF. CDR3 sequence (DNA): TGTGCCAGCAGCTTGGTGTCAGGCTATGGCTACACCTTC. The chain combines TRBV5-6 with TRBJ1-2; no firm D call. The CDR3 contains 13 residues. The V end was cut by 0 bases, the J end by 4 bases, with 7 bases between. The germline V gene has CDR1 SGHDT and CDR2 YYEEEE.

The sample holds many counts of this clonotype. CDR3 amino acids: CAIRPGAGSGTDTQYF. The CDR3 DNA follows: TGTGCCATCAGACCGGGAGCGGGGTCGGGCACAGATACGCAGTATTTT. The chain has TRBV10-3 and TRBJ2-3; 7 bases are shared with TRBD2. Germline V gives CDR1 ENHRY, CDR2 SYGVKD. This CDR3 region has 16 residues. J lost 1 base, V lost 6 bases, and 10 bases had no gene match.

This clonotype was observed at least ten times. J is TRBJ1-5 and V is TRBV7-2; D call uncertain. This CDR3 comprises 12 residues. V dropped 5 bases and J dropped 0 bases, with 2 bases sitting between them. Germline V gene lookup returns CDR1 SGHTA and CDR2 FQGNSA. The CDR3 nucleotides are TGTGCCAGCAGCAATAGCAATCAGCCCCAGCATTTT. It codes for CASSNSNQPQHF.

This clonotype came up a few times. This sequence joins TRBV25-1 and TRBJ2-3, with 9 nucleotides matching TRBD2. V was pared by 7 bases and J by 5 bases, with 4 bases of the junction left unmatched. There are 13 residues in the CDR3. In germline, CDR1 is MGHDK, CDR2 SYGVNS. The CDR3 loop is CASKGLARDTQYF. The CDR3 DNA follows: TGTGCCAGCAAAGGACTAGCGAGAGATACGCAGTATTTT.

This clonotype occurred many times. The rearrangement links TRBV7-2 to TRBJ1-4, with D possibly matching TRBD1 (5 bases). CDR3 size: 17 residues. The germline gives CDR1 SGHTA, CDR2 FQGNSA. Trimming pared 5 bases from V and 7 bases from J, leaving 23 bases between. CDR3 sequence reads: CASSLRGSGTEVEKLFF. The CDR3 DNA sequence: TGTGCCAGCAGCCTCCGAGGGTCGGGGACGGAGGTTGAAAAACTGTTTTTT.

This clonotype has just a few counts. J is TRBJ2-4 and V is TRBV10-3; the match to TRBD1 covers 7 bases. Germline V lookup: CDR1 ENHRY, CDR2 SYGVKD. Trimming at V came to 2 bases and at J to 8 bases, leaving 6 bases not matched to a gene. The length of the CDR3 is 14 residues. This chain's CDR3 is CAISEGQVPDIQYF. CDR3 nucleotides: TGTGCCATCAGTGAGGGACAGGTACCTGACATTCAGTACTTC.

This clonotype was seen at least ten times. The chain is built from TRBV7-9 and TRBJ2-7, with D perhaps assigned TRBD1 or TRBD2 (5 bases each). The CDR3 is made up of 14 amino acids. The germline V and J ends were trimmed by 5 bases and 2 bases, with 13 bases remaining between them. CDR1 is SEHNR, CDR2 FQNEAQ, per germline (reference sequence). As DNA, the CDR3 is TGTGCCAGCAGCACCCGGGACGGAACCTACGAGCAGTACTTC. Its translation is CASSTRDGTYEQYF.

This clonotype came up many times. The chain joins TRBV29-1 to TRBJ2-5; the D gene is possibly TRBD2 (5 bases). The CDR3 is 11 residues long. Germline V CDR1 and CDR2: SQVTM, ANQGSEA. Between the trimmed V and J ends, which lost 7 bases and 4 bases, there was a span of 10 bases. The CDR3 DNA reads TGCAGCGCCTACGAGGGAGAGACCCAGTACTTC. Amino acids: CSAYEGETQYF.

This clonotype was seen a few times. The V gene is TRBV24-1, the J gene TRBJ2-1, with a weak D call TRBD1 (5 bases). Germline V gene sequence: CDR1 KGHDR, CDR2 SFDVKD. CDR3 length: 14 amino acids. V dropped 2 bases and J dropped 6 bases, with 10 bases sitting between them. CDR3 nucleotide sequence: TGTGCCACCAGTGATTCCAGGGTAGGCAATGAGCAGTTCTTC. This codes for CATSDSRVGNEQFF.

This clonotype was found a few times. The chain recombines TRBV7-8 with TRBJ2-3, with 13 positions matching TRBD2. Germline V lookup: CDR1 SGHVS, CDR2 FQNEAQ. This CDR3 region has 17 residues. Trimming at V came to 5 bases and at J to 3 bases, leaving 8 bases not matched to a gene. CDR3 DNA: TGTGCCAGCAGCCGACTAGCGGGGGGAAAGACGACAGATACGCAGTATTTT. Translation gives CASSRLAGGKTTDTQYF.

In its sample, this clonotype was seen many times. V gene TRBV29-1 combines with J gene TRBJ1-1, with D possibly TRBD1 on 6 matching bases. This CDR3 region has 16 residues. V was trimmed by 6 bases and J by 0 bases, leaving 20 bases between them. From germline, CDR1 is SQVTM and CDR2 ANQGSEA. The CDR3, as DNA: TGCAGCGTCCCCGCCTCCCGCGGGACAATGAACACTGAAGCTTTCTTT. It yields the protein CSVPASRGTMNTEAFF. The full variable domain, rest sourced from reference TRBV29-1 and TRBJ1-1, is SAVISQKPSRDICQRGTSLTIQCQVDSQVTMMFWYRQQPGQSLTLIATANQGSEATYESGFVIDKFPISRPNLTFSTLTVSNMSPEDSSIYLCSVPASRGTMNTEAFFGQGTRLTVV.

This clonotype has ten or more counts. The V call is TRBV5-1, the J call TRBJ2-3, with D perhaps matching TRBD1 (5 bases). Between the trimmed V and J ends, which lost 5 bases and 6 bases, there was a span of 13 bases. CDR1 and CDR2 from the germline V gene are SGHRS and YFSETQ. CDR3 length: 13 amino acids. CDR3 sequence: CASRDNQMDTQYF. The CDR3 nucleotides read TGCGCCAGCAGGGACAACCAGATGGATACGCAGTATTTT.

Ten or more counts support this clonotype. This sequence joins TRBV5-1 and TRBJ1-2; no clear D. The CDR3 consists of 14 residues. Trimming cost V 0 bases and J 8 bases, with 14 bases left between them. Germline V lookup: CDR1 SGHRS, CDR2 YFSETQ. CDR3 sequence (DNA): TGCGCCAGCAGCTTGGAGGTCCGGGATGGAGGCTACACCTTC. The encoded protein is CASSLEVRDGGYTF. Drawing the rest from reference TRBV5-1 and TRBJ1-2, the complete variable domain is KAGVTQTPRYLIKTRGQQVTLSCSPISGHRSVSWYQQTPGQGLQFLFEYFSETQRNKGNFPGRFSGRQFSNSRSEMNVSTLELGDSALYLCASSLEVRDGGYTFGSGTRLTVV.

This clonotype was seen at least ten times. V usage is TRBV4-1 and J usage is TRBJ1-2; the match to TRBD1 covers 7 bases. The CDR3 length is 13 residues. V lost 6 bases to trimming and J lost 5 bases; unmatched junction nucleotides: 6. From germline, CDR1 is MGHRA and CDR2 YSYEKL. In DNA, the CDR3 is TGCGCCAGCAGTAATGAGGGGGCGTATGGCTACACCTTC. Its protein is CASSNEGAYGYTF.

The chain has TRBV12-3 or TRBV12-4 and TRBJ2-1; 7 nucleotides align to TRBD2. The CDR3 consists of 13 residues. After removal of 6 bases from V and 5 bases from J, the junction contained 4 bases not matched to a gene. CDR3 sequence: CASRKGLNNEQFF. Written as DNA, the CDR3 is TGTGCCAGCAGAAAGGGACTAAACAATGAGCAGTTCTTC.

This chain joins TRBV12-5 and TRBJ1-1; 12 bases map to TRBD1. Looked up from germline, CDR1 is LGHNT and CDR2 is FRNRAP. The CDR3 totals 16 residues. V shed 3 bases, J shed 4 bases, and the junction held 6 bases outside the gene matches. CDR3 nucleotide sequence: TGTGCTAGTGGTTTCTCCCGGGACAGGGGGCTCACTGAAGCTTTCTTT. Its protein product is CASGFSRDRGLTEAFF.